These 30 T cell receptor beta chains came from one sample sequenced in a study of cytomegalovirus exposure and HLA in healthy donors. Profiling relied on immunoSEQ multiplex PCR, and the TCRdb table lists in-frame clones only, not all of them. The table records over 200,000 clones, 80% to 90% of them present only once. Sequenced: PBMCs. The receptor set was obtained from a woman aged 18-35 years in good health and CMV-seronegative.

This chain links TRBV28 with TRBJ1-2; no firm D call. This CDR3 is built from 15 residues. Germline assignment: CDR1 MDHEN and CDR2 SYDVKM. Trimming removed 5 bases at V and 8 bases at J, with 21 bases between. CDR3 protein: CASSPPRTASGGYTF. The CDR3 bases are TGTGCCAGCAGTCCGCCGAGGACTGCCTCTGGGGGCTACACCTTC.

V and J are TRBV27 and TRBJ1-1, with TRBD1 matching over 8 bases. V lost 0 bases, J lost 11 bases, and 8 bases stayed unmatched. Germline loops: CDR1 MNHEY, CDR2 SMNVEV (reference sequence). The CDR3 spans 14 residues. The CDR3 here is CASSLSGRGPEAFF. The CDR3 nucleotides are TGTGCCAGCAGTTTATCGGGCAGGGGGCCCGAGGCTTTCTTT.

The chain couples TRBV27 to TRBJ2-3; 8 bases line up with TRBD1. The ends lost 5 bases at V and 0 bases at J; junction bases unmatched: 10. The CDR3 totals 17 residues. Per the germline V gene, CDR1 is MNHEY and CDR2 is SMNVEV (reference sequence). The CDR3 spells CASSIGQGYGSTDTQYF. The CDR3 region has the DNA TGTGCCAGCAGTATAGGACAGGGATACGGTAGCACAGATACGCAGTATTTT.

This clone was seen just once. J is TRBJ2-1 and V is TRBV4-1; 7 bases map to TRBD2. The CDR3 spans 17 residues. Germline V CDR1 and CDR2: MGHRA, YSYEKL. V lost 4 bases to trimming and J lost 1 base; unmatched junction nucleotides: 10. The CDR3 sequence is CASSPRAAGRSYNEQFF. In DNA form, the CDR3 reads TGCGCCAGCAGCCCAAGGGCGGCCGGGAGGTCCTACAATGAGCAGTTCTTC.

The rearrangement uses TRBV7-2 and TRBJ2-3; tentative D call: TRBD2 (5 bases). This CDR3 contains 15 residues. V lost 5 bases to trimming and J lost 2 bases, with 14 bases between them. Per germline, CDR1 SGHTA and CDR2 FQGNSA. The CDR3 spells CASSQTNRNTDTQYF. The CDR3 bases are TGTGCCAGCAGCCAGACTAATCGGAACACAGATACGCAGTATTTT.

The chain is built from TRBV19 and TRBJ1-1, with TRBD1 matching 8 bases. The CDR3 covers 13 residues. Germline lookup yields CDR1 LNHDA and CDR2 SQIVND (reference sequence). V lost 2 bases, J lost 5 bases, and 1 base stayed unmatched. CDR3 region: CASSIYRGTEAFF. CDR3 nucleotide sequence: TGTGCCAGTAGTATATACAGGGGGACTGAAGCTTTCTTT.

V gene TRBV18 combines with J gene TRBJ2-1, with TRBD1 identical over 8 bases. The V gene's germline CDR1 is KGHSH and CDR2 LQKENI. This CDR3 region has 15 residues. Germline trimming cut 6 bases from V and 8 bases from J; bases unmatched to any gene: 12. The chain's CDR3 is CASSPQGAFAHEQFF. The CDR3 DNA follows: TGTGCCAGCTCCCCTCAGGGGGCGTTCGCCCATGAGCAGTTCTTC.

To note about this clone: Other nucleotide sequences from this sample produce the same CDR3. CDR3 sequence (DNA): TGCGCCAGCAGCTTGGCCTGGCAGGGGAACACTGAAGCTTTCTTT. Translated, it gives CASSLAWQGNTEAFF. V and J are TRBV5-1 and TRBJ1-1; D might be TRBD1 (5 bases). Germline V gene sequence: CDR1 SGHRS, CDR2 YFSETQ. With 0 bases removed from V and 1 base from J, the gap between germline ends came to 10 bases. This CDR3 contains 15 residues.

The chain has TRBV7-3 and TRBJ1-4; 8 positions agree with TRBD1. Trimming removed 2 bases from V and 5 bases from J; junction bases left unmatched: 7. Germline CDR1 SGHTA, CDR2 FQGTGA. The CDR3 runs 16 residues. The CDR3 spells CASSLGLYRGNEKLFF. CDR3 coding DNA: TGTGCCAGCAGCTTAGGGTTGTACAGGGGGAATGAAAAACTGTTTTTT.

The chain recombines TRBV30 with TRBJ1-5; the D gene is possibly TRBD1 (6 bases). Germline values: CDR1 GTSNPN, CDR2 SVGIG (reference sequence). The CDR3 has 14 residues. The ends were cut back, 5 bases at V and 7 bases at J, with 18 bases in the middle. CDR3 DNA sequence: TGTGCCTGGTCGGCAAGGGGGGGTTACCAGCCCCAGCATTTT. Its protein product is CAWSARGGYQPQHF.

The rearrangement joins TRBV7-2 to TRBJ1-1; possibly TRBD1 for D (6 bases). The CDR3 is made up of 13 amino acids. CDR1 is SGHTA and CDR2 is FQGNSA in the germline V gene. V lost 8 bases and J lost 1, with 11 bases in between. The CDR3 region is CASGWDKNTEAFF. The CDR3 coding sequence is TGTGCCAGCGGTTGGGACAAGAACACTGAAGCTTTCTTT. The full variable domain, in which reference TRBV7-2 and TRBJ1-1 provide the parts outside the CDR3, is GAGVSQSPSNKVTEKGKDVELRCDPISGHTALYWYRQSLGQGLEFLIYFQGNSAPDKSGLPSDRFSAERTGGSVSTLTIQRTQQEDSAVYLCASGWDKNTEAFFGQGTRLTVV.

V is TRBV5-1 and J is TRBJ2-3; 9 bases align to TRBD1. V lost 2 bases and J lost 4; bases outside the gene matches: 14. The CDR3 runs to 18 residues. Germline CDR1 and CDR2: SGHRS and YFSETQ. This chain's CDR3 is CASSFQPVGTGTSDTQYF. Here the CDR3 DNA reads TGCGCCAGCAGCTTTCAGCCGGTCGGGACAGGGACTTCAGATACGCAGTATTTT. Together with reference TRBV5-1 and TRBJ2-3, the CDR3 gives the full variable domain: KAGVTQTPRYLIKTRGQQVTLSCSPISGHRSVSWYQQTPGQGLQFLFEYFSETQRNKGNFPGRFSGRQFSNSRSEMNVSTLELGDSALYLCASSFQPVGTGTSDTQYFGPGTRLTVL.

This rearrangement joins TRBV21-1 to TRBJ2-7; the D segment call TRBD1 is taken from the table without a DNA check. TRBV21-1 is marked as a pseudogene. The CDR3 runs to 15 residues. Here the CDR3 reads CASSKGQVITNEQYF. DNA of the CDR3: TGTGCCAGCAGCAAGGGACAGGTCATAACCAACGAGCAGTACTTC.

The rearrangement joins TRBV7-6 to TRBJ2-5, with 11 positions matching TRBD1. The CDR3 extends over 17 amino acids. V lost 1 base, J lost 1 base, and 5 bases stayed unmatched. Germline loops: CDR1 SGHVS, CDR2 FNYEAQ. The CDR3 DNA sequence: TGTGCCAGCAGCTTAGTTCCGGGACAGGGGGGCCAAGAGACCCAGTACTTC. It is translated as CASSLVPGQGGQETQYF.

The chain employs TRBV9 and TRBJ2-2; 12 positions agree with TRBD2. Germline CDR1 and CDR2: SGDLS and YYNGEE. J lost 11 bases, V lost 3 bases, and 5 bases had no gene match. This CDR3 region has 14 residues. The CDR3, as DNA: TGTGCCAGCAGCGGACTAGCGGGAGAGAGAGAGCTGTTTTTT. It translates to CASSGLAGERELFF.

This clone was recorded a few times. This sequence joins TRBV7-2 and TRBJ2-7; D is ambiguous. Trimming removed 1 base at V and 2 bases at J, with 12 bases between. This CDR3 is 15 amino acids long. Looked up from germline, CDR1 is SGHTA and CDR2 is FQGNSA. The DNA of the CDR3 is TGTGCCAGCAGCTTAGACATTGATGTTGCCTACGAGCAGTACTTC. This sequence encodes CASSLDIDVAYEQYF.

This clone was recorded only once. The chain recombines TRBV25-1 with TRBJ1-1, with 7 nucleotides matching TRBD1. The CDR3 length is 15 residues. CDR1 MGHDK and CDR2 SYGVNS come from the germline V gene. J gave up 0 bases and V 5 bases, and 6 bases lay outside the gene matches. CDR3 DNA sequence: TGTGCCAGCAGTACCCGACAGGGCATGAACACTGAAGCTTTCTTT. It codes for CASSTRQGMNTEAFF.

V and J are TRBV27 and TRBJ2-5; 7 bases are a match to TRBD2. There are 14 residues in the CDR3. The V gene end was trimmed by 9 bases and the J gene end by 1 base; junction bases not matched to a gene: 8. Germline V gene data show CDR1 as MNHEY and CDR2 as SMNVEV (reference sequence). CDR3: CASARASGQETQYF. Here the CDR3 DNA reads TGTGCCAGTGCCCGGGCTAGCGGCCAAGAGACCCAGTACTTC.

CDR3: CASSEVATGGLSDEQYF. The CDR3 bases are TGTGCCAGCAGTGAAGTCGCTACGGGGGGCCTTTCCGACGAGCAGTACTTC. The chain joins TRBV2 to TRBJ2-7; D is possibly TRBD2 (7 bases). Per germline, CDR1 SNHLY and CDR2 FYNNEI. The CDR3 consists of 17 residues. V was trimmed by 1 base and J by 5 bases, leaving 21 bases between them. The full variable domain, completed using reference TRBV2 and TRBJ2-7, is EPEVTQTPSHQVTQMGQEVILRCVPISNHLYFYWYRQILGQKVEFLVSFYNNEISEKSEIFDDQFSVERPDGSNFTLKIRSTKLEDSAMYFCASSEVATGGLSDEQYFGPGTRLTVT.

The V gene is TRBV6-5, the J gene TRBJ1-3, with unresolved D. CDR1 is MNHEY, CDR2 SVGAGI, per germline. The CDR3 is made up of 15 amino acids. V shed 7 bases and J shed 0 bases, with 13 bases lying between them. CDR3 sequence: CASKLDGNSGNTIYF. CDR3 bases: TGTGCCAGCAAACTAGACGGGAACTCTGGAAACACCATATATTTT.

The V call is TRBV5-6, the J call TRBJ2-5; possibly TRBD1 for D (5 bases). From germline, CDR1 is SGHDT and CDR2 YYEEEE. The CDR3 consists of 14 residues. Between the trimmed V and J ends, which lost 2 bases and 5 bases, there was a span of 13 bases. The CDR3: CASSLRGYGETQYF. CDR3 DNA sequence: TGTGCCAGCAGCTTAAGGGGATACGGGGAGACCCAGTACTTC.

This chain connects TRBV9 to TRBJ2-4; D unresolved. Germline V gene lookup returns CDR1 SGDLS and CDR2 YYNGEE. Trimming removed 0 bases from V and 1 base from J, with 8 bases in between. CDR3 size: 15 residues. DNA for the CDR3: TGTGCCAGCAGCGTAGAGCCGGTGGCCAAAAACATTCAGTACTTC. Its protein product is CASSVEPVAKNIQYF.

This rearrangement joins TRBV7-9 to TRBJ2-3; D might be TRBD2 (5 bases). The CDR3 runs 18 residues. Trimming cost V 0 bases and J 1 base, with 17 bases left between them. Germline CDR1 reads SEHNR; CDR2 reads FQNEAQ (reference sequence). This CDR3 reads CASSLAAGQPMGTDTQYF. DNA for the CDR3: TGTGCCAGCAGCTTAGCGGCGGGCCAGCCGATGGGCACAGATACGCAGTATTTT. The full variable domain, rest sourced from reference TRBV7-9 and TRBJ2-3, is DTGVSQNPRHKITKRGQNVTFRCDPISEHNRLYWYRQTLGQGPEFLTYFQNEAQLEKSRLLSDRFSAERPKGSFSTLEIQRTEQGDSAMYLCASSLAAGQPMGTDTQYFGPGTRLTVL.

This rearrangement joins TRBV7-9 to TRBJ1-1; a weak D match, TRBD1 (6 bases). Trimming removed 7 bases from V and 0 bases from J, with 18 bases in between. CDR1 and CDR2 from the germline V gene are SEHNR and FQNEAQ (reference sequence). The CDR3 consists of 16 residues. The DNA for the CDR3 is TGTGCCAGCACCCCCGGCGGGGGGCGGTTGAACACTGAAGCTTTCTTT. Its translation: CASTPGGGRLNTEAFF. Combining the CDR3 with reference TRBV7-9 and TRBJ1-1 gives the whole variable domain DTGVSQNPRHKITKRGQNVTFRCDPISEHNRLYWYRQTLGQGPEFLTYFQNEAQLEKSRLLSDRFSAERPKGSFSTLEIQRTEQGDSAMYLCASTPGGGRLNTEAFFGQGTRLTVV.

The genes are TRBV19 and TRBJ2-7, with 11 bases lining up with TRBD1. CDR1 and CDR2 from the germline V gene are LNHDA and SQIVND (reference sequence). This CDR3 contains 16 residues. V lost 3 bases and J lost 3; bases outside the gene matches: 7. The chain's CDR3 is CASSISGTGGLYEQYF. CDR3 bases: TGTGCCAGTAGTATTTCTGGGACAGGGGGTCTCTACGAGCAGTACTTC.

In its sample, this clone was seen once. The chain is built from TRBV27 and TRBJ2-2, with TRBD1 as a possible D gene (5 bases). The CDR3 extends over 12 amino acids. The germline gives CDR1 MNHEY, CDR2 SMNVEV (reference sequence). V was clipped by 4 bases and J by 7 bases, with 7 bases between them. The CDR3, as DNA: TGTGCCAGCAGTTGGGGCGGCGGGGAGCTGTTTTTT. Translated, it gives CASSWGGGELFF.

The chain combines TRBV6-6 with TRBJ1-1, with 7 positions matching TRBD1. The CDR3 is 14 residues long. The germline gives CDR1 MNHNY, CDR2 SVGAGI (reference sequence). V was pared by 6 bases and J by 4 bases, with 8 bases of the junction left unmatched. CDR3 loop: CASRYRDRVTEAFF. The CDR3 DNA sequence: TGTGCCAGCAGATACAGAGACAGGGTCACTGAAGCTTTCTTT.

The chain uses TRBV18 and TRBJ2-3, with TRBD1 matching over 11 bases. V was pared by 3 bases and J by 2 bases, with 4 bases of the junction left unmatched. The germline V gene has CDR1 KGHSH and CDR2 LQKENI. CDR3 length: 16 residues. The CDR3 reads CASSPGTGGSTDTQYF. CDR3 in DNA: TGTGCCAGCTCACCGGGGACAGGGGGATCCACAGATACGCAGTATTTT.

The gene calls are TRBV28 and TRBJ1-1; possible D gene TRBD1, 5 bases. CDR1 MDHEN and CDR2 SYDVKM come from the germline V gene. Trimming shortened V by 8 bases and J by 2 bases, and 12 bases separated the two germline ends. This CDR3 is 13 amino acids long. Here the CDR3 DNA reads TGTGCCAGCGTACTTACAGGTAACACTGAAGCTTTCTTT. This encodes CASVLTGNTEAFF.

This chain uses TRBV11-2 with TRBJ2-3; D unresolved. Trimming pared 1 base from V and 3 bases from J, leaving 8 bases between. CDR1 SGHAT and CDR2 FQNNGV come from the germline V gene. The CDR3 is 14 amino acids. The CDR3 bases are TGTGCCAGCAGCTTAGTCGTCGGGACAGATACGCAGTATTTT. It translates to CASSLVVGTDTQYF.